These T cell receptor beta chains were read from a single sample in a study of lymphopenia after photon versus proton radiotherapy. The protocol was immunoSEQ multiplex PCR, while the TCRdb copy is restricted to in-frame clones and leaves out a portion. The sample holds around 150,000 clones; roughly nine tenths are singletons and the top ten take about 4.4%. This specimen was peripheral blood, taken from a patient treated with photon-based radiotherapy. The receptor set was obtained from a man in his fifties with gastric cancer. The conserved cysteine and the conserved F or W are not part of the CDR3 here. Fields, in order: J gene, V gene, D gene, CDR3 protein. A D gene is named only where the DNA matches it firmly.

TRBJ2-2 | TRBV10-1 | TRBD1 | ASSANRGRNTGELF
TRBJ2-7 | TRBV9 | - | ASSARGTVWAEQY
TRBJ1-4 | TRBV23-1 | TRBD1 | ASSLLSTGPEEKLF
TRBJ2-7 | TRBV5-1 | - | ASSLVVSYEQY
TRBJ1-2 | TRBV29-1 | - | SVQFRDTDLYGYT
TRBJ1-5 | TRBV6-1 | - | ASSEVGGRSNQPQH
TRBJ1-5 | TRBV18 | - | ASSPRGQPQH
TRBJ1-1 | TRBV18 | - | ASSLQDTEAF
TRBJ2-5 | TRBV25-1 | - | ASSEWPDQETQY
TRBJ2-7 | TRBV5-1 | TRBD1 | ASSPQPGTVYEQY
TRBJ2-7 | TRBV21-1 | - | ASSKVATSGSYEQY
TRBJ2-6 | TRBV18 | - | ASSPGANVLT
TRBJ1-1 | TRBV15 | - | ATSRGGRGRRTEAF
TRBJ2-3 | TRBV5-1 | - | ASSLGTPSTDTQY
TRBJ1-4 | TRBV20-1 | - | SAPRLEKLF
TRBJ2-7 | TRBV7-2 | - | ASSFLSGSGRSYEQY
TRBJ2-2 | TRBV7-2 | - | ASSLKTGYTGELF
TRBJ1-4 | TRBV5-5 | TRBD1 | ASRSGTGRLHEKLF
TRBJ2-1 | TRBV19 | - | ASSILDNNEQF
TRBJ1-6 | TRBV2 | - | ASSVSNSPLH
TRBJ1-3 | TRBV7-9 | - | ASSLQISGNTIY
TRBJ2-1 | TRBV5-6 | TRBD1 | ASSEGTGVEQF
TRBJ2-3 | TRBV4-2 | TRBD2 | ASSQEGGKTSDTQY
TRBJ1-3 | TRBV2 | - | ASGVSGADGNTIY
TRBJ2-6 | TRBV10-3 | - | AISDFRYSGANVLT
TRBJ1-1 | TRBV2 | - | ASSGRDNAWGTEAF
TRBJ1-3 | TRBV29-1 | TRBD1 | SVAGGRDTIY
TRBJ2-7 | TRBV12-5 | TRBD2 | ASGLAHASGSPWEQY
TRBJ1-1 | TRBV11-2 | - | ASSSHGGKNTEAF
TRBJ1-1 | TRBV28 | - | ASSSPRRGPWGF
TRBJ1-2 | TRBV28 | - | ASSTGRGANYGYT
TRBJ2-2 | TRBV19 | TRBD2 | ASSISGLAGGTGELF
TRBJ2-7 | TRBV28 | - | ASREAGKHYEQY
TRBJ2-1 | TRBV27 | TRBD2 | ASSLFLGGGRSNEQF
TRBJ1-3 | TRBV5-1 | - | ASSLGGDTTGNTIY
TRBJ2-7 | TRBV6-6 | - | ASSSHSGTYEQY
TRBJ2-2 | TRBV28 | - | ASSSRTGRALGTGELF
TRBJ2-3 | TRBV4-1 | TRBD2 | ASSQRTSGRSDTQY
TRBJ2-7 | TRBV11-3 | - | ASSLGDDEQY
TRBJ1-1 | TRBV19 | TRBD1 | ASSIYPWEGALSTEAF
TRBJ2-1 | TRBV25-1 | TRBD2 | ASSPAGLAGNEQF
TRBJ2-5 | TRBV4-1 | TRBD1 | ASRGTGEETQY